These T cell receptor beta chains were read from a single sample in a study of CD8+ T cells in alopecia areata. Data came from immunoSEQ multiplex PCR; TCRdb stores just in-frame clones and leaves some out. The sample has some 88,000 clones, roughly 45% seen once; the top ten hold around 18%. The source was CD8+ T cells sorted from blood, collected at week 24, from a patient treated with tofacitinib. Source of these receptors: a human donor with alopecia areata. CDR3s include the opening cysteine and the closing phenylalanine or tryptophan. D genes are given only for firm matches. A row's size may be missing; if present it is once, few, many or a size class.

CDR3 DNA: TGTGCCAGCAGCGTATCTAGCGGAGAATACAATGAGCAGTTCTTC; CDR3 protein: CASSVSSGEYNEQFF; V gene: TRBV9; D gene: TRBD2; J gene: TRBJ2-1; clone size: .
CDR3 DNA: TGTGCCAGCAGCGTGGGGACCGGGAACACTGAAGCTTTCTTT; CDR3 protein: CASSVGTGNTEAFF; V gene: TRBV9; D gene: .; J gene: TRBJ1-1; clone size: .
CDR3 DNA: TGTGCCTGGAGCCCAGGGACTAGTGGCTCAGATACGCAGTATTTT; CDR3 protein: CAWSPGTSGSDTQYF; V gene: TRBV30; D gene: TRBD2; J gene: TRBJ2-3; clone size: .
CDR3 DNA: TGTGCCAGCAGCTTGTCCAGTGCAGGGGCACTCCACGAGCAGTACTTC; CDR3 protein: CASSLSSAGALHEQYF; V gene: TRBV7-8; D gene: .; J gene: TRBJ2-7; clone size: few
CDR3 DNA: TGTGCCAGCAGTATCGACAGGAACCCTGCCTACGAGCAGTACTTC; CDR3 protein: CASSIDRNPAYEQYF; V gene: TRBV6-5; D gene: .; J gene: TRBJ2-7; clone size: .
CDR3 DNA: TGTGCCTGGAGAGGACAGGGGGCGAACACTGAAGCTTTCTTT; CDR3 protein: CAWRGQGANTEAFF; V gene: TRBV30; D gene: TRBD1; J gene: TRBJ1-1; clone size: once
CDR3 DNA: TGTGCCAGCAGCGCGCAACTAGCGGGGGACCCGGGGTACGAGCAGTACTTC; CDR3 protein: CASSAQLAGDPGYEQYF; V gene: TRBV9; D gene: TRBD2; J gene: TRBJ2-7; clone size: few
CDR3 DNA: TGTGCCATCAGTCCGACTGCTTCCCCGGAGCTAGCCAAAAACATTCAGTACTTC; CDR3 protein: CAISPTASPELAKNIQYF; V gene: TRBV10-3; D gene: .; J gene: TRBJ2-4; clone size: few
CDR3 DNA: TGTGCCAGCAGCCAAGGGGGGGGTGTCGGCACTGAAGCTTTCTTT; CDR3 protein: CASSQGGGVGTEAFF; V gene: TRBV11-2; D gene: .; J gene: TRBJ1-1; clone size: .
CDR3 DNA: TGCAGCGTTGAGAATAGCGGGAGATACAATGAGCAGTTCTTC; CDR3 protein: CSVENSGRYNEQFF; V gene: TRBV29-1; D gene: TRBD2; J gene: TRBJ2-1; clone size: .
CDR3 DNA: TGTGCCAGCAGTTTGACGCTAAACACTGAAGCTTTCTTT; CDR3 protein: CASSLTLNTEAFF; V gene: TRBV6-5; D gene: .; J gene: TRBJ1-1; clone size: .
CDR3 DNA: TGTGCCAGCAGTCCTGGCGCTTACTATGGCTACACCTTC; CDR3 protein: CASSPGAYYGYTF; V gene: TRBV7-2; D gene: .; J gene: TRBJ1-2; clone size: .
CDR3 DNA: TGTGCCAGCAGTTACACCGAAAGGGCAGAGACCCAGTACTTC; CDR3 protein: CASSYTERAETQYF; V gene: TRBV6-5; D gene: .; J gene: TRBJ2-5; clone size: .
CDR3 DNA: TGTGCCAGCAGCATACCTACAAGACAAGAGAACACCGGGGAGCTGTTTTTT; CDR3 protein: CASSIPTRQENTGELFF; V gene: TRBV9; D gene: .; J gene: TRBJ2-2; clone size: .
CDR3 DNA: TGCGCCAGCAGCTACATCCAGGGGGGGCGACTAGCGGGAGGATACGATGAGCAGTTCTTC; CDR3 protein: CASSYIQGGRLAGGYDEQFF; V gene: TRBV5-1; D gene: TRBD2; J gene: TRBJ2-1; clone size: .
CDR3 DNA: TGTGCCAGCAGCTTAGTCCCGCCTGATCTCTCAGTAGCGGGGTACGAGCAGTACTTC; CDR3 protein: CASSLVPPDLSVAGYEQYF; V gene: TRBV11-2; D gene: TRBD2; J gene: TRBJ2-7; clone size: few
CDR3 DNA: TGTGCTAGTGGCTATGGGGCCAACGTCCTGACTTTC; CDR3 protein: CASGYGANVLTF; V gene: TRBV12-5; D gene: .; J gene: TRBJ2-6; clone size: .
CDR3 DNA: TGCAGCGTTTTAGGGACAGATAACACCGGGGAGCTGTTTTTT; CDR3 protein: CSVLGTDNTGELFF; V gene: TRBV29-1; D gene: TRBD1; J gene: TRBJ2-2; clone size: .
CDR3 DNA: TGTGCCAGCAGCTCCCCTAGCGGTCAAGAGACCCAGTACTTC; CDR3 protein: CASSSPSGQETQYF; V gene: TRBV7-9; D gene: TRBD2; J gene: TRBJ2-5; clone size: few
CDR3 DNA: TGCAGCGTTATCGGGACGGAAAACACTGAAGCTTTCTTT; CDR3 protein: CSVIGTENTEAFF; V gene: TRBV29-1; D gene: .; J gene: TRBJ1-1; clone size: .
CDR3 DNA: TGTGCCAGCAGTCCCAGGGGGAGCAATCAGCCCCAGCATTTT; CDR3 protein: CASSPRGSNQPQHF; V gene: TRBV27; D gene: TRBD1; J gene: TRBJ1-5; clone size: .
CDR3 DNA: TGTGCCTGGAGTTCAACAGGCCGTCACATGAACACTGAAGCTTTCTTT; CDR3 protein: CAWSSTGRHMNTEAFF; V gene: TRBV30; D gene: .; J gene: TRBJ1-1; clone size: .
CDR3 DNA: TGCGCCAGCAGCCCGGGACAGGGGCTCTACGAGCAGTACTTC; CDR3 protein: CASSPGQGLYEQYF; V gene: TRBV5-1; D gene: TRBD1; J gene: TRBJ2-7; clone size: .
CDR3 DNA: TGTGCCAGCAGCTTTCTCAGCGGGAGGGCCGGAGAGACCCAGTACTTC; CDR3 protein: CASSFLSGRAGETQYF; V gene: TRBV7-2; D gene: TRBD2; J gene: TRBJ2-5; clone size: .
CDR3 DNA: TGCGCCAGCAGCCGGCTTCCACAGGGAGGGAAGACCCAGTACTTC; CDR3 protein: CASSRLPQGGKTQYF; V gene: TRBV5-1; D gene: .; J gene: TRBJ2-5; clone size: .
CDR3 DNA: TGCGCCAGCAGCTTGGCCCCGGCAGGCATCTACGAGCAGTACTTC; CDR3 protein: CASSLAPAGIYEQYF; V gene: TRBV5-1; D gene: .; J gene: TRBJ2-7; clone size: .
CDR3 DNA: TGTGCCAGCAGTCCCAGGGATGGCGAAGCTTTCTTT; CDR3 protein: CASSPRDGEAFF; V gene: TRBV6-6; D gene: .; J gene: TRBJ1-1; clone size: .